This TCR beta chain was recovered during a study of hypomethylating agent response in myelodysplastic syndrome. Study as a whole: Of patients, most of the 11 got azacitidine and 3 of 11 decitabine.

The V gene's germline CDR1 is LNHDA and CDR2 SQIVND (reference sequence). The CDR3 covers 15 residues. V was pared by 4 bases and J by 2 bases, with 15 bases between. At survey resolution, about 400 ng of DNA per sample was split into two 200 ng replicates. Produced via immunoSEQ multiplex PCR; TCRdb's table is partial and in-frame only. The sample has 5,400 or so clones; roughly four fifths are singletons. Broader study findings: Across all patients and within response groups, hypomethylating treatment left richness, diversity and clonality without significant change. Novel MDS antigen recognition by shared GLIPH2 clusters is possible but unvalidated.

Worth noting for this clone: The antigen is not known.

Specimen: bone marrow, collected before or after starting hypomethylating agent treatment for myelodysplastic syndrome (not recorded which). This TCR was sampled from a human donor with myelodysplastic syndrome. The chain is built from TRBV19 and TRBJ2-7, with D perhaps TRBD2 (6 bases). CDR3 coding DNA: TGTGCCAGTAGTACGCTCGGGACGGGAGCCTACGAGCAGTACTTC. Translation gives CASSTLGTGAYEQYF.